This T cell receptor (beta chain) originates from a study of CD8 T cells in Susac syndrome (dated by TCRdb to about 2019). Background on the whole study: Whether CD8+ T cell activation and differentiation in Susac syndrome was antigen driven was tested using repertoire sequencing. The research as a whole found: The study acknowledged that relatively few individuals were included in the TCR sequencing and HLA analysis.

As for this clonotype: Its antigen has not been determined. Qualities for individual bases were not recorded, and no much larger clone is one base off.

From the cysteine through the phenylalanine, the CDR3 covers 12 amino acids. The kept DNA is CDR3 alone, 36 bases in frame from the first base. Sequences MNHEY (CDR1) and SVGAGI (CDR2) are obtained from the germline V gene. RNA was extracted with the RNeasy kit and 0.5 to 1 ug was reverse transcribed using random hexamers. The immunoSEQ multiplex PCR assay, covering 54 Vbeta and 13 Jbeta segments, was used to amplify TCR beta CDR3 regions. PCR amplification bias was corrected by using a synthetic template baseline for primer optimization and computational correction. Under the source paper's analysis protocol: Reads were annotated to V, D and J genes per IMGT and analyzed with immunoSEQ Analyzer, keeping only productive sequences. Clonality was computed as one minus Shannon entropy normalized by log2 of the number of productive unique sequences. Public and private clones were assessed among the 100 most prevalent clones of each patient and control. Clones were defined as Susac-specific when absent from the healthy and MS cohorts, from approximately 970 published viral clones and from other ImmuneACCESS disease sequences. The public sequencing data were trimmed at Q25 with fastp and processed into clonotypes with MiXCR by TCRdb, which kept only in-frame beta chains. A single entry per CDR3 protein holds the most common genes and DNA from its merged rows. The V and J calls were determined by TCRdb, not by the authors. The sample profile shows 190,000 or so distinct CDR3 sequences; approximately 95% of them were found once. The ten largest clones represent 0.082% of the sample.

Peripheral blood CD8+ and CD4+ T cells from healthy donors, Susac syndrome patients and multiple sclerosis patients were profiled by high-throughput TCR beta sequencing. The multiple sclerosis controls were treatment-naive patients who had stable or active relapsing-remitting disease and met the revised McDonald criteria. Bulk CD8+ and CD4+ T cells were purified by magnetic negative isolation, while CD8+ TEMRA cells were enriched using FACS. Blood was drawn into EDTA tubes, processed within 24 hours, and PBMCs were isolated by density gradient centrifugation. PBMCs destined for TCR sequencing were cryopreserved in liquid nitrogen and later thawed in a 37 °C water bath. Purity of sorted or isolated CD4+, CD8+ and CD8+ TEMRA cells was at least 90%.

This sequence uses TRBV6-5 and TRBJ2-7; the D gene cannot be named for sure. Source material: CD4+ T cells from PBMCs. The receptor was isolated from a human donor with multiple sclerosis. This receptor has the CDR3 CACGRNSYEQYF. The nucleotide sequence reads TGTGCTTGTGGACGGAACTCCTACGAGCAGTACTTC.